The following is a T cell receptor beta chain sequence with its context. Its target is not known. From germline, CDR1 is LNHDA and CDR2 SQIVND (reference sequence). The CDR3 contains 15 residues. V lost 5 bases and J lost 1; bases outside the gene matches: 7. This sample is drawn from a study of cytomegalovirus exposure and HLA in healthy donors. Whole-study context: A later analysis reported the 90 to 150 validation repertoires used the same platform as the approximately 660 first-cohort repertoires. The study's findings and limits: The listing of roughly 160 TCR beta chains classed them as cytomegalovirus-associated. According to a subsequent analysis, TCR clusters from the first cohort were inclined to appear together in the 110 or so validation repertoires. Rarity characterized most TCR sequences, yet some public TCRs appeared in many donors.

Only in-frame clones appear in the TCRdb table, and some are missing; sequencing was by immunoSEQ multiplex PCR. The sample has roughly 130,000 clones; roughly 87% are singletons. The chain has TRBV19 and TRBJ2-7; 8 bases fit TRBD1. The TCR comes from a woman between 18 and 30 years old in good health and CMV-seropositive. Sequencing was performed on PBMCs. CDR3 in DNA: TGTGCCAGTAGTCCCGGGACAGGTGTTTCCTACGAGCAGTACTTC. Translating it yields CASSPGTGVSYEQYF.